This entry features one T cell receptor (beta chain) sequence. What this receptor recognizes is not known. No quality values exist for individual bases; no much larger clone is one base distant. This specimen's time point label, per the study, means: pretherapy, before neoadjuvant immune checkpoint inhibitors. The samples were obtained from NEOSTAR, a phase 2 randomized trial that tested neoadjuvant nivolumab or nivolumab plus ipilimumab, followed by surgery, in operable NSCLC. The data were taken from a study of neoadjuvant nivolumab and ipilimumab in lung cancer (dated by TCRdb to the early 2020s). A note on the overall study: Intravenous nivolumab was dosed at 3 mg/kg on days 1, 15 and 29, and in the combination arm ipilimumab 1 mg/kg was added on day 1 only. Matched pretherapy and resected tumor pairs were analyzed for seven patients: four treated with nivolumab and three with nivolumab plus ipilimumab. The study compared TCR repertoires in pretherapy (baseline) peripheral blood with TCR repertoires in tumors resected at surgery after neoadjuvant immune checkpoint blockade. For each study arm, the primary endpoint of the trial was the rate of major pathologic response (MPR) in the intention-to-treat population. A total of roughly 45 patients with operable NSCLC were treated in the trial, with about 23 randomized to nivolumab monotherapy and about 21 randomized to nivolumab plus ipilimumab. Overall study results and their limits: A small number of samples was subjected to TCR sequencing. Pretherapy blood TCR richness correlated positively with richness in tumors resected after neoadjuvant therapy (Spearman R ≈ 0.79). No significant correlation was found between TCR clonality and pathologic tumor regression, and only one major-pathologic-response sample was available for the clonality analysis. From pretherapy to surgery, tumor T-cell richness and clonality increased in three of three dual-therapy tumors but in only two of four nivolumab-treated tumors. Compared with tumor-adjacent uninvolved lung, resected tumors had greater TCR richness and clonality, and increases showed up in more of the dual-therapy-treated tumors.

The method was the immunoSEQ multiplex PCR assay. From the authors' description of their analysis: Repertoires were summarized by richness and clonality, and significantly expanded and contracted clones were identified between pre- and post-therapy samples. TCRdb's version of the immuneACCESS table is confined to in-frame rearrangements and falls short of the full clone set. An unresolved V gene accounts for under half of the shortfall where checked; the remainder is of unknown origin. D and trimming were read from the DNA, whereas the V and J calls and clone size are those reported in that table. This sample has 20,000 to 25,000 clones in its table, and approximately 86% of those were observed once. The ten biggest clones cover around 23% of the sample. Trimming removed 1 base from V and 6 bases from J; the gene matches leave 8 bases unexplained. CDR1 SGHTA and CDR2 FQGNSA are derived from the germline V gene. The CDR3 numbers 16 residues from cysteine through phenylalanine. Just CDR3 DNA is preserved here, 48 bases in frame from base 1.

This receptor was taken from an adult with non-small cell lung cancer. Sequencing used peripheral blood, obtained before neoadjuvant nivolumab, alone or with ipilimumab. The chain joins TRBV7-2 to TRBJ2-3, and 9 junction bases match TRBD2. The nucleotide sequence reads as follows: TGTGCCAGCAGCTTAGTGGGCGGGAGGGCCGCCGATACGCAGTATTTT. It translates to CASSLVGGRAADTQYF.